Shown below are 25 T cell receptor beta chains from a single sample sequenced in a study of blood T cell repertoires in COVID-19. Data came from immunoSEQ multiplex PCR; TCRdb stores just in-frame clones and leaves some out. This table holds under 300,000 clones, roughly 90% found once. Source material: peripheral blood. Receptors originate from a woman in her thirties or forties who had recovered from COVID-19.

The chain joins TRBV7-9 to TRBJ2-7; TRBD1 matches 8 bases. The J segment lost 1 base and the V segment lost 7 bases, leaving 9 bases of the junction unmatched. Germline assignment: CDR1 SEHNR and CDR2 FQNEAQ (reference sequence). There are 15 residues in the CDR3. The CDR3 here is CASTKIRTGSYEQYF. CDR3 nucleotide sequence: TGTGCCAGCACCAAAATACGGACAGGGTCCTACGAGCAGTACTTC.

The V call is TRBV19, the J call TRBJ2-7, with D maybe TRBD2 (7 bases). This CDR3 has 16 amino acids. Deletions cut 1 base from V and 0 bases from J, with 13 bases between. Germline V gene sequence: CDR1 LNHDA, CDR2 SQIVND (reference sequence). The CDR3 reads CASSIVGGGGSYEQYF. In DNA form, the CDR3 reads TGTGCCAGTAGTATAGTGGGGGGCGGGGGCTCCTACGAGCAGTACTTC.

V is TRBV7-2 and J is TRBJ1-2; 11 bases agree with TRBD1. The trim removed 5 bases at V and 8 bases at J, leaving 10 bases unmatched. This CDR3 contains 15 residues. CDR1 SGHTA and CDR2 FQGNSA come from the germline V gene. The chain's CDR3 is CASSGGGQGAWGYTF. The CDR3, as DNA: TGTGCCAGCAGCGGGGGAGGACAGGGGGCCTGGGGCTACACCTTC. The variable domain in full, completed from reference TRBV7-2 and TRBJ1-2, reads GAGVSQSPSNKVTEKGKDVELRCDPISGHTALYWYRQSLGQGLEFLIYFQGNSAPDKSGLPSDRFSAERTGGSVSTLTIQRTQQEDSAVYLCASSGGGQGAWGYTFGSGTRLTVV.

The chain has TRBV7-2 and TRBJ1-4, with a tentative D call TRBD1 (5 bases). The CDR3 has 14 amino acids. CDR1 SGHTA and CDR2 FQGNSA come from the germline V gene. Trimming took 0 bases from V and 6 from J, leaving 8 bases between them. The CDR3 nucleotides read TGTGCCAGCAGCTTAGCCAGGGTGGATGAAAAACTGTTTTTT. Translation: CASSLARVDEKLFF.

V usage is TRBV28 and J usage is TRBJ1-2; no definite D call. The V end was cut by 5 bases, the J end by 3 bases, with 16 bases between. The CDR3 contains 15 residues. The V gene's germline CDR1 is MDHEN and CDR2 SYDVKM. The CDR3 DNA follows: TGTGCCAGCAGTACCCCTTCGGAGAGAGACTATGGCTACACCTTC. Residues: CASSTPSERDYGYTF.

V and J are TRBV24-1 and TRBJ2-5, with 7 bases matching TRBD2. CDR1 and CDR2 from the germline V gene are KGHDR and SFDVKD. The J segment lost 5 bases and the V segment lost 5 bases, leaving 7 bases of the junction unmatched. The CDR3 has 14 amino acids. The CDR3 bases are TGTGCCACCAGTGCTAGCGGTAACGGGGAGACCCAGTACTTC. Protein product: CATSASGNGETQYF.

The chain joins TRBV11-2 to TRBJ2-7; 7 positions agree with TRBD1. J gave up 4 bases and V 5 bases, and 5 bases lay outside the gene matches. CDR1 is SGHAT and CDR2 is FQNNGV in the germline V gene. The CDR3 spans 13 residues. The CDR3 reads CASSHGQEYEQYF. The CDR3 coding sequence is TGTGCCAGCAGCCACGGACAGGAGTACGAGCAGTACTTC.

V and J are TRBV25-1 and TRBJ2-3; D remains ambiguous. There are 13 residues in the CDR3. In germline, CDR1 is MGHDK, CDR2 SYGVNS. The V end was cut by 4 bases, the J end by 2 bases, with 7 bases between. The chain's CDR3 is CASSVGSTDTQYF. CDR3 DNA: TGTGCCAGCAGTGTTGGCTCCACAGATACGCAGTATTTT.

The CDR3 bases are TGTGCCACCGGCGGCGCATACTATGGCTACACCTTC. Its translation is CATGGAYYGYTF. The V gene is TRBV6-5, the J gene TRBJ1-2; the D is unclear. Trimming cost V 10 bases and J 3 bases, with 12 bases left between them. CDR3 length: 12 amino acids. Per the germline V gene, CDR1 is MNHEY and CDR2 is SVGAGI.

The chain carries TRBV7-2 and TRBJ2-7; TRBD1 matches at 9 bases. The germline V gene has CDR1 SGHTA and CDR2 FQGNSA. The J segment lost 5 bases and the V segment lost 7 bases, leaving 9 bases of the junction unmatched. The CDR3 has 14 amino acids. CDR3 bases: TGTGCCAGCAAACCCGGGACAGGGACCCACGAGCAGTACTTC. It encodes CASKPGTGTHEQYF.

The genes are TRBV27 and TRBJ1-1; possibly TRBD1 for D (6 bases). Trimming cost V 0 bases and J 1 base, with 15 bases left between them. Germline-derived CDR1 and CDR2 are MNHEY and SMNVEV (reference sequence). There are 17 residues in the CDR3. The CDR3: CASSLSAQGWGNTEAFF. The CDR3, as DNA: TGTGCCAGCAGTTTATCGGCCCAGGGGTGGGGGAACACTGAAGCTTTCTTT.

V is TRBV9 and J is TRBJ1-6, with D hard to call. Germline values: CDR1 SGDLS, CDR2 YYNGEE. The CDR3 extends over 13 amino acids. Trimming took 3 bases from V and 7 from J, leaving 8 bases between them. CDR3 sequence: CASSAAGNSPLHF. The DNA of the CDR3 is TGTGCCAGCAGCGCGGCGGGCAATTCACCCCTCCACTTT. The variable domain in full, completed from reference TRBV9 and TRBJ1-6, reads DSGVTQTPKHLITATGQRVTLRCSPRSGDLSVYWYQQSLDQGLQFLIQYYNGEERAKGNILERFSAQQFPDLHSELNLSSLELGDSALYFCASSAAGNSPLHFGNGTRLTVT.

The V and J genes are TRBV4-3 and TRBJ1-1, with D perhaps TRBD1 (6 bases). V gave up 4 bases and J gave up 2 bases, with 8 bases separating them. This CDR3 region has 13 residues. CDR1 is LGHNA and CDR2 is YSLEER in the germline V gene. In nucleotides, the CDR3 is TGCGCCAGCAGCCCTGGGACAAACACTGAAGCTTTCTTT. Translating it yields CASSPGTNTEAFF.

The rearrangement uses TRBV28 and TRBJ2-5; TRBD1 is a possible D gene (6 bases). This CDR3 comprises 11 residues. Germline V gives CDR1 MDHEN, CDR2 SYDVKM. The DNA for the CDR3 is TGTGCTACTAAGGGGGAAGAGACCCAGTACTTC. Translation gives CATKGEETQYF. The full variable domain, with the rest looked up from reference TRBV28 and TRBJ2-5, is DVKVTQSSRYLVKRTGEKVFLECVQDMDHENMFWYRQDPGLGLRLIYFSYDVKMKEKGDIPEGYSVSREKKERFSLILESASTNQTSMYLCATKGEETQYFGPGTRLLVL.

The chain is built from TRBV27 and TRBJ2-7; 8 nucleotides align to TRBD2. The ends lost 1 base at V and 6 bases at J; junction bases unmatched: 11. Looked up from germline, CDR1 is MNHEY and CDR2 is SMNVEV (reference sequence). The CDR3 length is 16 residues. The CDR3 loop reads CASSLWGGGSSGEQYF. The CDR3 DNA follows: TGTGCCAGCAGTTTATGGGGCGGGGGGAGCTCGGGCGAGCAGTACTTC.

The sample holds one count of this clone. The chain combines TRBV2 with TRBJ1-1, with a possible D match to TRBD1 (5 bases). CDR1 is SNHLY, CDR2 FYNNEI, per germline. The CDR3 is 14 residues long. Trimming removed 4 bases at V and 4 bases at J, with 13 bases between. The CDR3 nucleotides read TGTGCCAGCAGTGTTAGGAGTAGGGGCACTGAAGCTTTCTTT. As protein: CASSVRSRGTEAFF. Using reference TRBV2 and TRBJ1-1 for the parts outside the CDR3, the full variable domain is EPEVTQTPSHQVTQMGQEVILRCVPISNHLYFYWYRQILGQKVEFLVSFYNNEISEKSEIFDDQFSVERPDGSNFTLKIRSTKLEDSAMYFCASSVRSRGTEAFFGQGTRLTVV.

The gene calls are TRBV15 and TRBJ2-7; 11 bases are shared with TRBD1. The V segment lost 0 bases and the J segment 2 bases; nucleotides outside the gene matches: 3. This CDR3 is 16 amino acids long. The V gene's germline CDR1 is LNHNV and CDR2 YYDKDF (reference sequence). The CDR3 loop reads CATSRDPGQGAYEQYF. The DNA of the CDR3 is TGTGCCACCAGCAGAGACCCGGGACAGGGGGCCTACGAGCAGTACTTC.

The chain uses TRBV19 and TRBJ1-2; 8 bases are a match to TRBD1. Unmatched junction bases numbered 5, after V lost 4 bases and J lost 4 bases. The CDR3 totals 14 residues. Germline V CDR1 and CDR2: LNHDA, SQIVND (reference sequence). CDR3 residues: CASSRTGTLYGYTF. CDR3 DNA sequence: TGTGCCAGTAGTAGGACAGGGACCCTCTATGGCTACACCTTC.

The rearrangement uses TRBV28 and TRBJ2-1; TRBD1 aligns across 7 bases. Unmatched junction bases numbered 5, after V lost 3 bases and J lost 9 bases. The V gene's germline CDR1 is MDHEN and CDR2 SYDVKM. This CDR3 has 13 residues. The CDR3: CASSFQGVTEQFF. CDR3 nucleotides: TGTGCCAGCAGTTTTCAGGGGGTGACTGAGCAGTTCTTC.

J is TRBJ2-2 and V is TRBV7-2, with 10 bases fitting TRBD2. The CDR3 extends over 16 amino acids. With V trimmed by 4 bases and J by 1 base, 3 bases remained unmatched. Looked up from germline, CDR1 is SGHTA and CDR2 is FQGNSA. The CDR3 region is CASSSRLAGNTGELFF. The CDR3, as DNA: TGTGCCAGCAGCTCCCGACTAGCGGGGAACACCGGGGAGCTGTTTTTT.

The CDR3 region is CASGTEPNYGYTF. CDR3 DNA: TGTGCCAGCGGGACAGAGCCAAACTATGGCTACACCTTC. The rearrangement links TRBV7-9 to TRBJ1-2; 7 bases align to TRBD1. The CDR3 sequence is 13 residues long. Per the germline V gene, CDR1 is SEHNR and CDR2 is FQNEAQ (reference sequence). V lost 8 bases, J lost 2 bases, and 5 bases stayed unmatched.

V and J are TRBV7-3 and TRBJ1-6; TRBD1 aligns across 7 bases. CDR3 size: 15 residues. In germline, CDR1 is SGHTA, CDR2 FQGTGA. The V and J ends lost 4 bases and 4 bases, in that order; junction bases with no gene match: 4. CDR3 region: CASSSTGQYNSPLHF. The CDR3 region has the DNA TGTGCCAGCAGCTCAACGGGACAGTATAATTCACCCCTCCACTTT.

CDR3 amino acids: CASRPDRASSYEQYF. The CDR3 region has the DNA TGTGCCAGCAGACCCGACAGGGCCAGCTCCTACGAGCAGTACTTC. V is TRBV5-4 and J is TRBJ2-7, with 7 bases that match TRBD1. After removal of 5 bases from V and 0 bases from J, the junction contained 8 bases not matched to a gene. The CDR3 contains 15 residues. The germline V gene encodes CDR1 SGHNT and CDR2 YYREEE (reference sequence).

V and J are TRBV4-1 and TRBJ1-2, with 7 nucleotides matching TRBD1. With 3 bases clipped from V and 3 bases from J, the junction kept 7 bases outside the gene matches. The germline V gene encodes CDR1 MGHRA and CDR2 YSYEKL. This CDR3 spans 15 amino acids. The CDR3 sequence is CASSQGTALYYGYTF. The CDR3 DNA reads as TGCGCCAGCAGCCAGGGGACAGCCCTCTACTATGGCTACACCTTC.

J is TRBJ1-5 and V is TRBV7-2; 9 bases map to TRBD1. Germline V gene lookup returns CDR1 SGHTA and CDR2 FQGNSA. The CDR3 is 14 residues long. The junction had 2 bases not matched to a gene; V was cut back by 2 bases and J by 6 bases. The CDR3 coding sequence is TGTGCCAGCAGCTTATCGGGACAGGGTCAGCCCCAGCATTTT. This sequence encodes CASSLSGQGQPQHF.